This TCR beta chain appears in the sequencing data of a study of T cells in tuberculosis. Study-level background: T cells were selected with CD1B tetramers loaded with glucose monomycolate.

The V gene end was trimmed by 1 base and the J gene end by 6 bases; junction bases not matched to a gene: 9. Per germline, CDR1 SGHRS and CDR2 YFSETQ. The CDR3 totals 16 residues. Assay: immunoSEQ multiplex PCR; the TCRdb copy retains only in-frame clones and omits some. Of 70,000 to 95,000 clones in the sample, about nine tenths were seen once. Cells were sorted from thawed PBMC rested overnight and stained with GMM-loaded CD1B tetramer, viability dye and anti-CD3. CD1B tetramers were loaded with Rhodococcus equi-derived C32 glucose monomycolate. The genes are TRBV5-1 and TRBJ2-2, with 7 nucleotides matching TRBD2. Sequenced: CD1b-GMM tetramer-negative cells sorted from PBMCs. The sequence was obtained from an adult woman with latent tuberculosis. The CDR3 sequence is CASSLTGGRSAGELFF. CDR3 nucleotide sequence: TGCGCCAGCAGCTTGACGGGGGGACGATCCGCCGGGGAGCTGTTTTTT.